The source of this TCR beta chain is a study of human thymus T cells (dated by TCRdb to the early 2020s). The study in broad terms: The study used seven to nine infant thymus samples plus four related peripheral blood samples to characterize TCR alpha and beta repertoires. Donor ages ranged from about 6 to 250 days, and the cohort comprised six or seven male and a couple of female infants. On the study overall, not on this receptor specifically: On average, thymus samples gave roughly 740,000 unique TCRB clonotypes, whereas blood samples gave around 80,000. The related research found that thymic TCR repertoires overlapped highly between unrelated individuals. Biased V and J gene segment usage appeared to be present in both thymic and peripheral blood repertoires.

Thymus tissue was obtained as surgical resects removed during corrective cardiac surgery. Immunologically healthy infants undergoing open corrective cardiac surgery for congenital heart defects in Finland were used as donors. After being mechanically released from the tissue, thymocytes were kept at -70 degrees C in pellets of about 9-34 million cells. A QIAsymphony instrument was used to extract genomic DNA from frozen cell pellets. The immunoSEQ multiplex PCR assay was used to amplify the TCRB and TCRAD loci from a standardized quantity of quality-controlled genomic DNA. The V(D)J region was spanned by amplicons of a length sufficient to cover the CDR3 and to identify V and J genes. The commercial immunoSEQ service was used to sequence amplicons on an Illumina platform. The published analysis was carried out like this. Primer bias and sequencing errors were corrected as previously described, and TCRAD and TCRB definitions were based on the IMGT database. immunoSEQ Analyzer 3.0 and VDJTools were used for repertoire analysis, which covered basic statistics, V/J segment usage, diversity estimates, rarefaction and pairwise overlap. Diversity was estimated with Chao1, ChaoE, Efron-Thisted, Shannon and inverse Simpson indices, and also on datasets down-sampled to the smallest sample. Repertoire overlap was determined by strict matching of CDR3 nucleotide sequence, V gene and J gene, and Jaccard-based multidimensional scaling clustering was applied. This immuneACCESS table, as held by TCRdb, lists in-frame sequences with V and J called but not all clones. Of the missing ones, under half trace to an unresolved V gene in checked studies; the others have no known cause. For V, J and clone size, that table is used; D and trimming come from the DNA. In all, the sample holds roughly 130,000 clones, and more than 90% of those were seen once. The ten largest account for more than 0.02% of the sample.

The CDR3 holds 11 amino acids from the cysteine to the phenylalanine. The kept DNA is CDR3 alone, 33 bases in frame from the first base. Reading the germline V gene (reference sequence) gives CDR1 SGHNT and CDR2 YYREEE. V loses 3 bases of germline sequence and J loses 9 bases, and the interval between the two ends is 9 bases. About this clone: Its cognate antigen has yet to be identified. There are no base qualities to consult, and no much larger clone falls within one base.

The sample was thymus tissue. Rearrangement joined TRBV5-4 to TRBJ2-5; a weak D assignment points to TRBD2 (6 bases agree). The receptor was derived from a boy in the first two years of life with a congenital heart defect but otherwise immunologically healthy. The CDR3 protein is CASSSAGPQYF. At the DNA level, the sequence is TGTGCCAGCAGCTCCGCGGGGCCCCAGTACTTC.